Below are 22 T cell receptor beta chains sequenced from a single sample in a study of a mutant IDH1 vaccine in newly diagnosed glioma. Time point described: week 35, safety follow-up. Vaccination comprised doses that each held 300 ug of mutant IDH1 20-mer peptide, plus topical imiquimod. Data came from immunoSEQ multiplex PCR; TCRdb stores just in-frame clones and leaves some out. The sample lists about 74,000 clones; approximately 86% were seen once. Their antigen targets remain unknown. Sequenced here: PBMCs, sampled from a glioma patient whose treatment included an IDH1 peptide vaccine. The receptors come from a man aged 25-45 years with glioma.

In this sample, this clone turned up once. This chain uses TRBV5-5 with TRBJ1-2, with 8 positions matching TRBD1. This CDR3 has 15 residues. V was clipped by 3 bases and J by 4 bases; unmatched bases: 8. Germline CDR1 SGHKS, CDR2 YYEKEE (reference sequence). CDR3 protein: CASSSTGGAVYGYTF. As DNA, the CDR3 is TGTGCCAGCAGCTCAACAGGGGGAGCGGTCTATGGCTACACCTTC.

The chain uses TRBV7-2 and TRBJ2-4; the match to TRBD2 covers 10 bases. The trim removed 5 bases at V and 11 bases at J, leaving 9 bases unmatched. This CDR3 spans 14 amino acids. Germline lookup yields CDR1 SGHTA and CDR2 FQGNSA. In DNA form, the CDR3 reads TGTGCCAGCAGCACCCGAGGGAGCGGGGGGGTTCAGTACTTC. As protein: CASSTRGSGGVQYF.

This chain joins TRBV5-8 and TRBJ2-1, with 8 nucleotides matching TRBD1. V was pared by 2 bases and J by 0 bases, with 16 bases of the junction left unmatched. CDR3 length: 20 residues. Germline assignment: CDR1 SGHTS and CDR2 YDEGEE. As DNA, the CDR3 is TGTGCCAGCAGCTTAGGGACCGGACAGGGATACCTCAGCTCCTACAATGAGCAGTTCTTC. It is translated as CASSLGTGQGYLSSYNEQFF.

Here the CDR3 reads CASTVDSLYEQYF. For the CDR3, the DNA is TGTGCCAGCACCGTGGACAGCCTCTACGAGCAGTACTTC. The V gene is TRBV6-5, the J gene TRBJ2-7; D may be TRBD1 (6 bases). Trimming took 7 bases from V and 3 from J, leaving 13 bases between them. The germline gives CDR1 MNHEY, CDR2 SVGAGI. The CDR3 consists of 13 residues.

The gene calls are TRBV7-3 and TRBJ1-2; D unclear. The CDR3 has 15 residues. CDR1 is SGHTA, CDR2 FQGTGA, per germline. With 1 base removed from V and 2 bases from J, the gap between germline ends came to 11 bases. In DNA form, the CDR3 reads TGTGCCAGCAGCTTAAATCAAGGGAGCAACTATGGCTACACCTTC. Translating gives CASSLNQGSNYGYTF.

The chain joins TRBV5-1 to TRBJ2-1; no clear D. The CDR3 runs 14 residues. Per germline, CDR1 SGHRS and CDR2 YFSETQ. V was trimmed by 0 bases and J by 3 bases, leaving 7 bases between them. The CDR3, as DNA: TGCGCCAGCAGCTTGGGACAAAACTACAATGAGCAGTTCTTC. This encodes CASSLGQNYNEQFF.

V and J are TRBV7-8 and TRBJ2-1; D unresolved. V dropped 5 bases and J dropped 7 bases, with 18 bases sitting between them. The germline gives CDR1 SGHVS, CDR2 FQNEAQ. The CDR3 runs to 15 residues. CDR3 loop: CASSPSSGNRNEQFF. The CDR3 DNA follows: TGTGCCAGCAGCCCTAGTTCCGGTAATCGGAATGAGCAGTTCTTC.

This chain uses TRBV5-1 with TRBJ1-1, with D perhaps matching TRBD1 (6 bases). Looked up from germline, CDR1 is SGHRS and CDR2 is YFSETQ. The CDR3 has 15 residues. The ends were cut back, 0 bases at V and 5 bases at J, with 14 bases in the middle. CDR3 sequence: CASSLEGKGVTEAFF. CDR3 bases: TGCGCCAGCAGCTTGGAGGGTAAGGGGGTAACTGAAGCTTTCTTT.

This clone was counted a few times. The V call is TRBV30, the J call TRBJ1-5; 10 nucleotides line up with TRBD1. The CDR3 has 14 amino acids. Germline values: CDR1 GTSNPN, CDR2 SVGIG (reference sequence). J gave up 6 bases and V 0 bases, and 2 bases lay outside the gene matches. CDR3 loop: CAWSVGQGIQPQHF. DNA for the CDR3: TGTGCCTGGAGTGTGGGACAGGGGATTCAGCCCCAGCATTTT.

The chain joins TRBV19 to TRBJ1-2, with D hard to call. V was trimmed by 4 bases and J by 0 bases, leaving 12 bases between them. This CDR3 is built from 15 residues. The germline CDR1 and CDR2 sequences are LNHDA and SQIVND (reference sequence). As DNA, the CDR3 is TGTGCCAGTAGTAGGTCAGGCGGACCTAACTATGGCTACACCTTC. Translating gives CASSRSGGPNYGYTF. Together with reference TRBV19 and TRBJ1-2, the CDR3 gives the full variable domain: DGGITQSPKYLFRKEGQNVTLSCEQNLNHDAMYWYRQDPGQGLRLIYYSQIVNDFQKGDIAEGYSVSREKKESFPLTVTSAQKNPTAFYLCASSRSGGPNYGYTFGSGTRLTVV.

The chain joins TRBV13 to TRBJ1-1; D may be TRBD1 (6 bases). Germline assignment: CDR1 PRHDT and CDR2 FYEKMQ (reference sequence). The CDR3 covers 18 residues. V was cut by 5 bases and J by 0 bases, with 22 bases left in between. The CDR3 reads CASSRSGTLDLMNTEAFF. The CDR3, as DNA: TGTGCCAGCAGCCGGTCCGGGACACTAGACCTGATGAACACTGAAGCTTTCTTT.

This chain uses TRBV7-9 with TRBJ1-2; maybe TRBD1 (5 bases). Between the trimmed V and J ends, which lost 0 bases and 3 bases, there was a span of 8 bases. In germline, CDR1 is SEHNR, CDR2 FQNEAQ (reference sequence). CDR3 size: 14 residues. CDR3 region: CASSLASGYYGYTF. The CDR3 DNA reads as TGTGCCAGCAGCTTAGCTTCAGGGTACTATGGCTACACCTTC.

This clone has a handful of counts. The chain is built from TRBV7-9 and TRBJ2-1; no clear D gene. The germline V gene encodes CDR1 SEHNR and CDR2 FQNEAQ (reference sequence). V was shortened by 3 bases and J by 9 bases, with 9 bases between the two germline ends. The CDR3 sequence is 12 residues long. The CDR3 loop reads CASSFSSAEQFF. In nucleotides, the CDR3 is TGTGCCAGCAGCTTCTCCAGTGCTGAGCAGTTCTTC.

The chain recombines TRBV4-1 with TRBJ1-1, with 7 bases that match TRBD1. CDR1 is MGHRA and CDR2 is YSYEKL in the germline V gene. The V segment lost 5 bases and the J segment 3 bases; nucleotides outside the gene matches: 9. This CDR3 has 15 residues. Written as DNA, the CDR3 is TGCGCCAGCAGCTCTACAGGGGCTGTTTACACTGAAGCTTTCTTT. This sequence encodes CASSSTGAVYTEAFF.

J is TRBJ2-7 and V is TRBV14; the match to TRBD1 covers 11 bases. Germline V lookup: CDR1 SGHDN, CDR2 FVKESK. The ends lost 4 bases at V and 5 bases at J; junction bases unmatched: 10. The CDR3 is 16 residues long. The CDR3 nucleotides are TGTGCCAGCAGCCTAGGGTTTGGGACAGGGGGACACGAGCAGTACTTC. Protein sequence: CASSLGFGTGGHEQYF.

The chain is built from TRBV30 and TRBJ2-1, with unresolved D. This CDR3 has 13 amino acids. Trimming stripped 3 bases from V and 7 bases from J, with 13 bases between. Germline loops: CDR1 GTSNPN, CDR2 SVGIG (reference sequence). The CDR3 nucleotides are TGTGCCTGGAGCTCCTTTGGGGTTAATGAGCAGTTCTTC. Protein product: CAWSSFGVNEQFF. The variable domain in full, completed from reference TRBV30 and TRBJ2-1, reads SQTIHQWPATLVQPVGSPLSLECTVEGTSNPNLYWYRQAAGRGLQLLFYSVGIGQISSEVPQNLSASRPQDRQFILSSKKLLLSDSGFYLCAWSSFGVNEQFFGPGTRLTVL.

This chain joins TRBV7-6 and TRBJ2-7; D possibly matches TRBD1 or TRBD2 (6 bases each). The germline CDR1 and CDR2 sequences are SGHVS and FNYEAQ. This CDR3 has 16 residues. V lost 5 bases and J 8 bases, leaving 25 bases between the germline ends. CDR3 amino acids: CASSPARGAEDGKQYF. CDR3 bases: TGTGCCAGCAGCCCCGCGAGGGGGGCGGAGGATGGAAAGCAGTACTTC.

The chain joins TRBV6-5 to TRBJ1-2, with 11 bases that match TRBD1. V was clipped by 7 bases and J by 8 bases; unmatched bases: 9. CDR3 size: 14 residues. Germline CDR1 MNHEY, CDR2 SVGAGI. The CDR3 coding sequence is TGTGCCAGCACCGGGGACAGGGGGGGCTACGGCTACACCTTC. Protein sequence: CASTGDRGGYGYTF.

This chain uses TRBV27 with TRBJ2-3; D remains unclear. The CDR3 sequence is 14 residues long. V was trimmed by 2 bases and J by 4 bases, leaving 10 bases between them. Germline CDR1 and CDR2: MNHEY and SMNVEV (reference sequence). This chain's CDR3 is CASSLSPVADTQYF. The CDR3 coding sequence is TGTGCCAGCAGTTTAAGTCCAGTAGCAGATACGCAGTATTTT.

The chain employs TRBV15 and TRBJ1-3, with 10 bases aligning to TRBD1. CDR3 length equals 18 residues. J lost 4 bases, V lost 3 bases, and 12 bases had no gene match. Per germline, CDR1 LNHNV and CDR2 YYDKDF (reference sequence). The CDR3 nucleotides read TGTGCCACCAGCAGGGAGCGGGGACAGGGGTCTTACGGAAACACCATATATTTT. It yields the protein CATSRERGQGSYGNTIYF.

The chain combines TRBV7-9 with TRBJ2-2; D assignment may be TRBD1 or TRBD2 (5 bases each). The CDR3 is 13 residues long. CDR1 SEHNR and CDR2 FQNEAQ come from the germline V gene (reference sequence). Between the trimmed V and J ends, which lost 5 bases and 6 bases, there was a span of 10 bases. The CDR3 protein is CASSRRDAGELFF. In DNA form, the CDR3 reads TGTGCCAGCAGCCGAAGGGACGCCGGGGAGCTGTTTTTT. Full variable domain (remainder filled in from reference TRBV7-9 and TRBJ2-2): DTGVSQNPRHKITKRGQNVTFRCDPISEHNRLYWYRQTLGQGPEFLTYFQNEAQLEKSRLLSDRFSAERPKGSFSTLEIQRTEQGDSAMYLCASSRRDAGELFFGEGSRLTVL.

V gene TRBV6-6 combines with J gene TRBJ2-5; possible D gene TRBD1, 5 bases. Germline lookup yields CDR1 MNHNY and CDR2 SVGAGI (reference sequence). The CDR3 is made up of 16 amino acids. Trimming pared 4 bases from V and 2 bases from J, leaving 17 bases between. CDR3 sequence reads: CASSSPDIYGQETQYF. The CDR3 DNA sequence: TGTGCCAGCAGTTCCCCGGACATATACGGGCAAGAGACCCAGTACTTC.